Following are 11 T cell receptor beta chains from one sample sequenced in a study of blood T cell repertoires in COVID-19. This table comes from immunoSEQ multiplex PCR, and its TCRdb copy is limited to in-frame clones, with some not included. The table has around 400,000 clones, approximately 91% seen once; the top ten hold less than 1.5%. What was sequenced was PBMCs or T cells enriched from blood (not recorded which). The receptors were sampled from a young woman who had been exposed to COVID-19.

The chain combines TRBV5-5 with TRBJ2-7, with D perhaps matching TRBD1 (6 bases). The CDR3 has 14 residues. Germline V gene sequence: CDR1 SGHKS, CDR2 YYEKEE (reference sequence). Trimming shortened V by 5 bases and J by 6 bases, and 18 bases separated the two germline ends. CDR3 amino acids: CASSLDRFRLEQYF. CDR3 DNA: TGTGCCAGCAGTCTAGACAGGTTTAGACTCGAGCAGTACTTC.

J is TRBJ1-6 and V is TRBV28; D is perhaps TRBD1 (6 bases). The V gene lost 5 bases and the J gene lost 0 bases, with 11 bases spanning the gap. Germline CDR1 and CDR2: MDHEN and SYDVKM. The CDR3 is 16 amino acids. DNA of the CDR3: TGTGCCAGCAGTACTACAGGGAGCTCCTATAATTCACCCCTCCACTTT. Encoded protein: CASSTTGSSYNSPLHF. The whole variable domain, remainder taken from reference TRBV28 and TRBJ1-6, is DVKVTQSSRYLVKRTGEKVFLECVQDMDHENMFWYRQDPGLGLRLIYFSYDVKMKEKGDIPEGYSVSREKKERFSLILESASTNQTSMYLCASSTTGSSYNSPLHFGNGTRLTVT.

The chain recombines TRBV3-1 (or the pseudogene TRBV3-2) with TRBJ1-2, with a possible D match to TRBD1 (5 bases). V dropped 0 bases and J dropped 4 bases, with 18 bases sitting between them. Germline V gives CDR1 LGHDT, CDR2 YNNKEL (reference sequence). CDR3 length: 17 residues. CDR3 region: CASSQEFPPQASYGYTF. CDR3 DNA sequence: TGTGCCAGCAGCCAAGAGTTTCCTCCACAGGCCTCCTATGGCTACACCTTC.

This sequence joins TRBV7-2 and TRBJ1-5, with 9 bases fitting TRBD1. The V gene end was trimmed by 5 bases and the J gene end by 4 bases; junction bases not matched to a gene: 6. Germline V gene sequence: CDR1 SGHTA, CDR2 FQGNSA. This CDR3 comprises 15 residues. CDR3 in amino acids: CASSRTGDGNQPQHF. For the CDR3, the DNA is TGTGCCAGCAGCAGGACAGGGGATGGGAATCAGCCCCAGCATTTT.

V usage is TRBV6-2 or TRBV6-3 and J usage is TRBJ2-7; TRBD2 matches at 7 bases. V lost 4 bases, J lost 3 bases, and 6 bases stayed unmatched. Germline V lookup: CDR1 MNHEY, CDR2 SVGEGT. This CDR3 comprises 14 residues. This CDR3 reads CASSWAGVGYEQYF. CDR3 DNA: TGTGCCAGCAGTTGGGCGGGGGTCGGCTACGAGCAGTACTTC.

J is TRBJ1-1 and V is TRBV14; D remains unclear. The CDR3 covers 14 residues. Trimming left V 4 bases short and J 2 bases short, with 11 bases between. From germline, CDR1 is SGHDN and CDR2 FVKESK. The CDR3 sequence: CASSRQQLNTEAFF. The CDR3 DNA reads TGTGCCAGCAGCCGGCAACAGCTTAACACTGAAGCTTTCTTT.

This clone was detected once. The chain is built from TRBV19 and TRBJ1-2; weak D call: TRBD1 (5 bases). Germline V gives CDR1 LNHDA, CDR2 SQIVND (reference sequence). CDR3 size: 14 residues. V was trimmed by 6 bases and J by 4 bases, leaving 15 bases between them. CDR3: CASSRSQAIYGYTF. The CDR3 coding sequence is TGTGCCAGTAGCCGATCACAGGCGATCTATGGCTACACCTTC.

This clone occurred a few times. V is TRBV7-8 and J is TRBJ1-4, with D perhaps TRBD1 (5 bases). CDR1 SGHVS and CDR2 FQNEAQ come from the germline V gene. The ends were cut back, 2 bases at V and 11 bases at J, with 12 bases in the middle. This CDR3 contains 13 residues. CDR3 DNA sequence: TGTGCCAGCAGCTTAAACCAGCAGGGTAAACTGTTTTTT. As protein: CASSLNQQGKLFF.

The rearrangement joins TRBV9 to TRBJ2-3; D may be TRBD2 (6 bases). Germline-derived CDR1 and CDR2 are SGDLS and YYNGEE. This CDR3 has 14 residues. With 0 bases removed from V and 4 bases from J, the gap between germline ends came to 9 bases. The CDR3 coding sequence is TGTGCCAGCAGCGTAGGCCTAGCGTCAGATACGCAGTATTTT. Translation gives CASSVGLASDTQYF.

The chain joins TRBV19 to TRBJ2-7; no definite D call. The germline gives CDR1 LNHDA, CDR2 SQIVND (reference sequence). The CDR3 runs 15 residues. Trimming pared 1 base from V and 2 bases from J, leaving 12 bases between. The CDR3 loop reads CASSIVGQPPYEQYF. In nucleotides, the CDR3 is TGTGCCAGTAGTATAGTTGGGCAGCCACCCTACGAGCAGTACTTC. Based on the CDR3 plus reference TRBV19 and TRBJ2-7, the full variable domain is DGGITQSPKYLFRKEGQNVTLSCEQNLNHDAMYWYRQDPGQGLRLIYYSQIVNDFQKGDIAEGYSVSREKKESFPLTVTSAQKNPTAFYLCASSIVGQPPYEQYFGPGTRLTVT.

The J gene is TRBJ1-3, the V gene TRBV30; D is perhaps TRBD1 (5 bases). Germline assignment: CDR1 GTSNPN and CDR2 SVGIG (reference sequence). The length of the CDR3 is 13 residues. Trimming removed 5 bases at V and 4 bases at J, with 12 bases between. The CDR3 is CAWFSGPGNTIYF. In DNA, the CDR3 is TGTGCCTGGTTTTCAGGGCCCGGAAACACCATATATTTT.